These 18 T cell receptor beta chains came from one sample sequenced in a study of shared clonotypes between healthy human individuals. Naive CD8 cells, CD45RO-negative and positively selected for CCR7, excluded terminally differentiated effector memory CD45RA+ cells. The method was immunoSEQ multiplex PCR; TCRdb's version includes in-frame clones alone and lacks a portion of them. This sample carries approximately 600,000 clones, 95% of them seen once, and the ten largest clones take about 0.11%. The sequenced sample was naive CD8+ T cells sorted from blood. These receptors were obtained from a woman aged 30 to 39 in good health.

The rearrangement links TRBV6-6 to TRBJ2-5; TRBD2 might be the D (6 bases). The CDR3 spans 14 residues. The ends were cut back, 4 bases at V and 4 bases at J, with 13 bases in the middle. The germline V gene encodes CDR1 MNHNY and CDR2 SVGAGI (reference sequence). The CDR3 region is CASSSDLGLETQYF. CDR3 in DNA: TGTGCCAGCAGTTCGGATTTGGGACTAGAGACCCAGTACTTC.

The V and J genes are TRBV2 and TRBJ1-1; D perhaps matches TRBD1 (6 bases). Germline lookup yields CDR1 SNHLY and CDR2 FYNNEI. This CDR3 is built from 11 residues. CDR3 in DNA: TGTGCTAACCTAACAGGGTTATTGGCTTTCTTT. It yields the protein CANLTGLLAFF.

CDR3 amino acids: CASSVAPSDEQFF. CDR3 coding DNA: TGTGCCAGCAGCGTGGCCCCTTCGGATGAGCAGTTCTTC. J is TRBJ2-1 and V is TRBV5-6, with unresolved D. Trimming took off 4 bases at V and 8 bases at J, with 13 bases between the two ends. Germline loops: CDR1 SGHDT, CDR2 YYEEEE. CDR3 length equals 13 residues.

The chain carries TRBV5-4 and TRBJ2-1; D might be TRBD1 (5 bases). CDR3 size: 13 residues. Germline V CDR1 and CDR2: SGHNT, YYREEE (reference sequence). V gave up 4 bases and J gave up 7 bases, with 12 bases separating them. CDR3 coding DNA: TGTGCCAGCAGCCCTGACAGTACAAATGAGCAGTTCTTC. Amino acids: CASSPDSTNEQFF.

Here the CDR3 DNA reads TGTGCCAGCAGCAACCCGGAGCGGGAGGCCCTTTGGGAGCAGTACTTC. It codes for CASSNPEREALWEQYF. The V call is TRBV21-1, the J call TRBJ2-7; the table's D call, TRBD2, was not checked against the DNA. TRBV21-1 is described as a pseudogene. This CDR3 spans 16 amino acids.

V usage is TRBV4-1 and J usage is TRBJ2-2; D ambiguous. The germline CDR1 and CDR2 sequences are MGHRA and YSYEKL. Trimming took 4 bases from V and 0 from J, leaving 12 bases between them. CDR3 length equals 16 residues. This CDR3 is CASSPVGQSNTGELFF. The CDR3 coding sequence is TGCGCCAGCAGCCCGGTGGGCCAGTCGAACACCGGGGAGCTGTTTTTT.

This chain joins TRBV4-1 and TRBJ1-4; D is uncertain. Trimming removed 8 bases from V and 0 bases from J, with 13 bases in between. Germline CDR1 and CDR2: MGHRA and YSYEKL. This CDR3 is 15 amino acids long. CDR3 residues: CASGLHLTTNEKLFF. As DNA, the CDR3 is TGCGCCAGCGGCCTCCATCTGACAACTAATGAAAAACTGTTTTTT.

The rearrangement joins TRBV19 to TRBJ1-5; D ambiguous. The germline V gene encodes CDR1 LNHDA and CDR2 SQIVND (reference sequence). The V and J ends lost 10 bases and 0 bases respectively, with 13 bases between them. The CDR3 length is 14 residues. In DNA form, the CDR3 reads TGTGCCACGAGGAATGGAGATAGCAATCAGCCCCAGCATTTT. It yields the protein CATRNGDSNQPQHF.

This clone is a singleton in its sample. The rearrangement joins TRBV5-5 to TRBJ2-7; TRBD2 might be the D (5 bases). V lost 7 bases to trimming and J lost 3 bases, with 14 bases between them. The CDR3 consists of 13 residues. The germline V gene has CDR1 SGHKS and CDR2 YYEKEE (reference sequence). CDR3 region: CASHPLADYEQYF. In DNA, the CDR3 is TGTGCCAGCCACCCCCTAGCAGACTACGAGCAGTACTTC.

This chain connects TRBV10-3 to TRBJ2-7; 9 bases line up with TRBD2. V lost 10 bases and J lost 6; bases outside the gene matches: 10. This CDR3 has 13 residues. CDR1 is ENHRY, CDR2 SYGVKD, per germline. CDR3 amino acids: CATDAGGYVEQYF. The CDR3 nucleotides read TGTGCCACCGATGCGGGAGGGTACGTCGAGCAGTACTTC.

The chain combines TRBV9 with TRBJ2-7; no clear D. Trimming shortened V by 4 bases and J by 1 base, and 15 bases separated the two germline ends. The germline V gene has CDR1 SGDLS and CDR2 YYNGEE. The CDR3 covers 15 residues. CDR3 sequence (DNA): TGTGCCAGCAGCCCCCTCGGCACTGGGTCCTACGAGCAGTACTTC. This translates into CASSPLGTGSYEQYF.

V usage is TRBV6-1 and J usage is TRBJ2-7; 7 positions match TRBD2. The V gene's germline CDR1 is MNHNS and CDR2 SASEGT. The CDR3 loop spans 13 amino acids. Trimming at V came to 6 bases and at J to 5 bases, leaving 7 bases not matched to a gene. DNA for the CDR3: TGTGCCAGCAGAGAGCGGGGTTTCAACGAGCAGTACTTC. Amino acids: CASRERGFNEQYF.

V and J are TRBV6-1 and TRBJ2-2; the D is unclear. The V gene lost 3 bases and the J gene lost 4 bases, with 9 bases spanning the gap. Germline V CDR1 and CDR2: MNHNS, SASEGT. The CDR3 extends over 14 amino acids. CDR3 loop: CASSDWQITGELFF. CDR3 in DNA: TGTGCCAGCAGTGATTGGCAGATCACCGGGGAGCTGTTTTTT.

The V call is TRBV19, the J call TRBJ2-5; D is tentatively TRBD1 or TRBD2 (5 bases each). Near its end, the DNA agrees better with TRBJ2-7, so the J call may be wrong. The germline V gene has CDR1 LNHDA and CDR2 SQIVND (reference sequence). The CDR3 runs to 12 residues. The CDR3 spells CASRDGTYEQYF. The DNA of the CDR3 is TGTGCCAGCCGGGACGGGACCTACGAGCAGTACTTC.

The chain couples TRBV15 to TRBJ1-1, with TRBD1 matching 7 bases. The trim removed 0 bases at V and 0 bases at J, leaving 4 bases unmatched. Germline values: CDR1 LNHNV, CDR2 YYDKDF (reference sequence). CDR3 size: 16 residues. The CDR3 here is CATSRDLQGVNTEAFF. CDR3 nucleotides: TGTGCCACCAGCAGAGATCTTCAGGGGGTGAACACTGAAGCTTTCTTT.

The CDR3 DNA sequence: TGTGCCAGCAGTTCATCATACGGGCCGGCGGGTGAGCAGTTCTTC. This encodes CASSSSYGPAGEQFF. V and J are TRBV27 and TRBJ2-1, with TRBD2 as a possible D gene (5 bases). Trimming removed 4 bases from V and 9 bases from J, with 19 bases in between. Looked up from germline, CDR1 is MNHEY and CDR2 is SMNVEV (reference sequence). The CDR3 totals 15 residues.

This clone was observed once. This sequence joins TRBV9 and TRBJ2-7; 8 bases are shared with TRBD2. This CDR3 has 16 residues. Germline V gives CDR1 SGDLS, CDR2 YYNGEE. With 3 bases clipped from V and 2 bases from J, the junction kept 10 bases outside the gene matches. CDR3 bases: TGTGCCAGCAGCGCCCCCCCCGGGGGGGACCCCTACGAGCAGTACTTC. Protein sequence: CASSAPPGGDPYEQYF.

The DNA of the CDR3 is TGTGCCAGCAGTGATCTAGCGGGAGGGCCCCACGAGCAGTACTTC. Residues: CASSDLAGGPHEQYF. The chain joins TRBV6-1 to TRBJ2-7, with 12 bases aligning to TRBD2. The CDR3 has 15 amino acids. Trimming cost V 3 bases and J 5 bases; bases outside gene matches: 5. Germline CDR1 is MNHNS and CDR2 is SASEGT.